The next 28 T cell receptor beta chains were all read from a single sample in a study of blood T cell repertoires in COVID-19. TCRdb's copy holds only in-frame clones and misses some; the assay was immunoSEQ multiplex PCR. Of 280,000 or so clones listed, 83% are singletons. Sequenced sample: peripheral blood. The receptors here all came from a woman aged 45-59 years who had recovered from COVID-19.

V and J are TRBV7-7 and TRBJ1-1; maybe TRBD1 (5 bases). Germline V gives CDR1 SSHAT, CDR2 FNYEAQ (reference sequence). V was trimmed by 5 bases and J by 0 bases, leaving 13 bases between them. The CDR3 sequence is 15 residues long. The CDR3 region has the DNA TGTGCCAGCAGCCCCGTGGGGCAGATGAACACTGAAGCTTTCTTT. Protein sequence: CASSPVGQMNTEAFF.

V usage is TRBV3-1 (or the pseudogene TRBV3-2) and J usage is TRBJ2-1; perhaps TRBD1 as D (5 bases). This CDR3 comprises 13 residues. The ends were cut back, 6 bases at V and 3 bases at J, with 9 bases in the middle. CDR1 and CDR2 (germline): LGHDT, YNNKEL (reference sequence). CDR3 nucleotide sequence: TGTGCCAGCAGGCAGGGTGGCTACAATGAGCAGTTCTTC. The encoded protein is CASRQGGYNEQFF.

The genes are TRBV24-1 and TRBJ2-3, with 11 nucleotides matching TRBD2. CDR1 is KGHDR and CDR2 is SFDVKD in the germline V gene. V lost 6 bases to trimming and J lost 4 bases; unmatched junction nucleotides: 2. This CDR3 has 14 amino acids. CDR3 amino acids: CATSLAGGADTQYF. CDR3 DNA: TGTGCCACCAGTTTAGCGGGAGGGGCAGATACGCAGTATTTT.

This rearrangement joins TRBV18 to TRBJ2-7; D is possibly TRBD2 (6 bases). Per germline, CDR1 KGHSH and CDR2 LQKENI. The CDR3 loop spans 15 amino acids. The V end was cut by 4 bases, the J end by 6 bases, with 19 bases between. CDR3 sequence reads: CASSLGTAVMGEQYF. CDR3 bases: TGTGCCAGCTCACTCGGGACTGCGGTTATGGGCGAGCAGTACTTC.

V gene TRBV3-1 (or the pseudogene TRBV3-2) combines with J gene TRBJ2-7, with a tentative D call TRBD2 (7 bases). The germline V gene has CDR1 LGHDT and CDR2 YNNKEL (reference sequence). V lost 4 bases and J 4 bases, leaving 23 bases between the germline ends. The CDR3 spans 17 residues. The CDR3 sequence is CASSPPRTGGLGYEQYF. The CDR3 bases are TGTGCCAGCAGCCCGCCTCGGACCGGGGGGCTAGGGTACGAGCAGTACTTC.

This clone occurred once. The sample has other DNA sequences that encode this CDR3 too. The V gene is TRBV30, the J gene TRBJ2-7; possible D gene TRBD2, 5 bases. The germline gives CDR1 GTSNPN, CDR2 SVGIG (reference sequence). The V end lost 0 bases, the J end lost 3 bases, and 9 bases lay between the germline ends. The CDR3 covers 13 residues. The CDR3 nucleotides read TGTGCCTGGAGTGTATCGGGGTTCTACGAGCAGTACTTC. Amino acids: CAWSVSGFYEQYF. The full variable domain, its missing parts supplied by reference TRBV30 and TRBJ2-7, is SQTIHQWPATLVQPVGSPLSLECTVEGTSNPNLYWYRQAAGRGLQLLFYSVGIGQISSEVPQNLSASRPQDRQFILSSKKLLLSDSGFYLCAWSVSGFYEQYFGPGTRLTVT.

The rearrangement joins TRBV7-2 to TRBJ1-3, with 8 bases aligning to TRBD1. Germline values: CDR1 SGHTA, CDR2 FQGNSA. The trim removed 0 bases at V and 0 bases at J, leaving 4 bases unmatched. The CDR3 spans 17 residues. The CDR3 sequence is CASSLATGGYSGNTIYF. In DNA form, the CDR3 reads TGTGCCAGCAGCTTAGCTACAGGGGGATACTCTGGAAACACCATATATTTT.

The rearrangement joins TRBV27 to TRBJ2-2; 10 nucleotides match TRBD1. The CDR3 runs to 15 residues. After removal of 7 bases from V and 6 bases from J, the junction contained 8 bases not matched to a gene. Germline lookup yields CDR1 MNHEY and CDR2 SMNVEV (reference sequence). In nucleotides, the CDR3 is TGTGCCAGCACCCGGACAGGGGGAGGTGCCGGGGAGCTGTTTTTT. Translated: CASTRTGGGAGELFF.

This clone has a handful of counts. CDR3 DNA sequence: TGTGCCACCAAGAGGGGGCATCAGCCCCAGCATTTT. Translation: CATKRGHQPQHF. V and J are TRBV28 and TRBJ1-5; 7 bases are shared with TRBD1. V dropped 10 bases and J dropped 5; count of bases not matched to a gene: 5. Germline assignment: CDR1 MDHEN and CDR2 SYDVKM. The CDR3 consists of 12 residues.

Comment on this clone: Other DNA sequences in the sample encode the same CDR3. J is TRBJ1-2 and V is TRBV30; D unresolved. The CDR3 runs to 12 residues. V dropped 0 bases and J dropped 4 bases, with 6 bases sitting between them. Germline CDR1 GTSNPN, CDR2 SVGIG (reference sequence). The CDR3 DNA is TGTGCCTGGAGTGTACAGTCCTATGGCTACACCTTC. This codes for CAWSVQSYGYTF. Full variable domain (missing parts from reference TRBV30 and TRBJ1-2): SQTIHQWPATLVQPVGSPLSLECTVEGTSNPNLYWYRQAAGRGLQLLFYSVGIGQISSEVPQNLSASRPQDRQFILSSKKLLLSDSGFYLCAWSVQSYGYTFGSGTRLTVV.

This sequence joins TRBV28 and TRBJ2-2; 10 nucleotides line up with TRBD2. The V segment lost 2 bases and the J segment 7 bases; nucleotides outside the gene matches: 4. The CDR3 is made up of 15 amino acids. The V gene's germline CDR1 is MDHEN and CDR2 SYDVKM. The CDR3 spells CASSLPGTSVGELFF. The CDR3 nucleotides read TGTGCCAGCAGTTTACCCGGGACTAGCGTCGGGGAGCTGTTTTTT.

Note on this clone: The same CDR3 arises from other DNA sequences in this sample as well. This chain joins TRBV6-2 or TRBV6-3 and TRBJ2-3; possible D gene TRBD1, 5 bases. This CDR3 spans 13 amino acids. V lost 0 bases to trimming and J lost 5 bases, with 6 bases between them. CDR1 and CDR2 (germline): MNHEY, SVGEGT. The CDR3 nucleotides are TGTGCCAGCAGTTACTCAGGGGTAGATACGCAGTATTTT. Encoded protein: CASSYSGVDTQYF.

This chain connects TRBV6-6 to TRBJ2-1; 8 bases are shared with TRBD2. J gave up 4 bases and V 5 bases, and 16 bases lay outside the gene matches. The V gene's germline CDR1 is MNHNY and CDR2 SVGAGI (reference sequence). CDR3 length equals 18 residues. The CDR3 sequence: CASSLGLARMPPYNEQFF. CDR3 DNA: TGTGCCAGCAGTCTAGGACTAGCCCGCATGCCCCCTTACAATGAGCAGTTCTTC.

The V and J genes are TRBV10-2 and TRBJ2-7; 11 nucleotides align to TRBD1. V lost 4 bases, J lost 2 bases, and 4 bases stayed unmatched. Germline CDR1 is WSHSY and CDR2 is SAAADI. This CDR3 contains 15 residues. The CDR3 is CASSGWDRGTYEQYF. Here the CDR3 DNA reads TGCGCCAGCAGTGGTTGGGACAGGGGGACCTACGAGCAGTACTTC.

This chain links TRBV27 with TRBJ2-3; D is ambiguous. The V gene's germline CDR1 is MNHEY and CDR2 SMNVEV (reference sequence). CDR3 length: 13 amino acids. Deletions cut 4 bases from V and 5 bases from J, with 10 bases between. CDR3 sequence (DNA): TGTGCCAGCAGTTCCAGGTTAAAAGATACGCAGTATTTT. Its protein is CASSSRLKDTQYF.

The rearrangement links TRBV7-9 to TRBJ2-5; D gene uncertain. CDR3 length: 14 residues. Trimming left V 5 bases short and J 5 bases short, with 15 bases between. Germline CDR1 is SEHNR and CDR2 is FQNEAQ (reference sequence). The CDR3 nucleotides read TGTGCCAGCAGCCATGAGCTGAACTGGGAGACCCAGTACTTC. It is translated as CASSHELNWETQYF. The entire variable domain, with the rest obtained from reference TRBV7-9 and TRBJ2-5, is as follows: DTGVSQNPRHKITKRGQNVTFRCDPISEHNRLYWYRQTLGQGPEFLTYFQNEAQLEKSRLLSDRFSAERPKGSFSTLEIQRTEQGDSAMYLCASSHELNWETQYFGPGTRLLVL.

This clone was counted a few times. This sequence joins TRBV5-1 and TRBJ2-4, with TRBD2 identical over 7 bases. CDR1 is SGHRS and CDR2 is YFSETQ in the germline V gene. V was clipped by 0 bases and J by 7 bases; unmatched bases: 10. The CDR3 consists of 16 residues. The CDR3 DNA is TGCGCCAGCAGCTTGGGAGTGGTTGGAGCGGGGAACATTCAGTACTTC. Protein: CASSLGVVGAGNIQYF.

The CDR3 DNA sequence: TGTGCCAGCAGTCCGACCGGGACAGGGAGCTCCTACGAGCAGTACTTC. Its translation: CASSPTGTGSSYEQYF. The V call is TRBV27, the J call TRBJ2-7; 9 nucleotides agree with TRBD1. The CDR3 is made up of 16 amino acids. V lost 5 bases to trimming and J lost 0 bases; unmatched junction nucleotides: 8. Germline V CDR1 and CDR2: MNHEY, SMNVEV (reference sequence).

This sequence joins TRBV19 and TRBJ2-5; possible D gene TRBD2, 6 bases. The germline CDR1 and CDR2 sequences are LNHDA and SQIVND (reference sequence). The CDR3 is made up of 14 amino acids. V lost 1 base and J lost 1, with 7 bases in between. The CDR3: CASSIVGGQETQYF. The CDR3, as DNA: TGTGCCAGTAGTATAGTGGGGGGCCAAGAGACCCAGTACTTC.

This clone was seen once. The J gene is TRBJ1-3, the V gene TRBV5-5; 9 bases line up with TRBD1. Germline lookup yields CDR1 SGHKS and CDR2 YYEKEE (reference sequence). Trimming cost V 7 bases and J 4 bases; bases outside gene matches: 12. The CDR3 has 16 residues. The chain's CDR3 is CASEQGATYYGNTIYF. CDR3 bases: TGTGCCAGCGAACAGGGGGCCACCTACTACGGAAACACCATATATTTT.

This chain's CDR3 is CASSDGQGTMNTEAFF. The DNA for the CDR3 is TGTGCCAGCAGTGACGGACAGGGGACAATGAACACTGAAGCTTTCTTT. The chain links TRBV25-1 to TRBJ1-1; TRBD1 matches 9 bases. Per germline, CDR1 MGHDK and CDR2 SYGVNS. V trimming: 3 bases; J trimming: 0 bases; junction bases outside the gene matches: 5. The CDR3 has 16 residues.

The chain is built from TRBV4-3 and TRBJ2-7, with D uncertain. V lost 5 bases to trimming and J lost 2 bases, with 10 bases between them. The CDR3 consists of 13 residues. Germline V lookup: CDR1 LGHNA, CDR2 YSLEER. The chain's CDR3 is CASSSSPTYEQYF. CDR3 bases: TGCGCCAGCAGCTCAAGCCCCACCTACGAGCAGTACTTC.

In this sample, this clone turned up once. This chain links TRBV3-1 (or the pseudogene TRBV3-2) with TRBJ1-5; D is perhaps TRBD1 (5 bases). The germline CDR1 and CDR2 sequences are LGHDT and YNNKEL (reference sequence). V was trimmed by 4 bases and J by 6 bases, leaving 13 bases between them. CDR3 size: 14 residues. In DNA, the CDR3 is TGTGCCAGCAGCCTCGGGGGGAGTAGTCAGCCCCAGCATTTT. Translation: CASSLGGSSQPQHF.

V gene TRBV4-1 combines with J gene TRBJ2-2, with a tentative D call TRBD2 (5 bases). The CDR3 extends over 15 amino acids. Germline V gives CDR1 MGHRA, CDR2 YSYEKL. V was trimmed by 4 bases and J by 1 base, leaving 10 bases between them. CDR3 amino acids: CASSLEDLNTGELFF. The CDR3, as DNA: TGCGCCAGCAGCCTCGAGGACTTGAACACCGGGGAGCTGTTTTTT.

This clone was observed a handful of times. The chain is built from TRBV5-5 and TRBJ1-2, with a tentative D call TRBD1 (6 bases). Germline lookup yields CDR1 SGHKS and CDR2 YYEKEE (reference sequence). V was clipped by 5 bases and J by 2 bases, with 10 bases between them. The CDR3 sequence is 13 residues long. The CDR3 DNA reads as TGTGCCAGCAGGCCTACAGGGAACTATGGCTACACCTTC. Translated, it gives CASRPTGNYGYTF. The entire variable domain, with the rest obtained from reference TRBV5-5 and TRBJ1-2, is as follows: DAGVTQSPTHLIKTRGQQVTLRCSPISGHKSVSWYQQVLGQGPQFIFQYYEKEERGRGNFPDRFSARQFPNYSSELNVNALLLGDSALYLCASRPTGNYGYTFGSGTRLTVV.

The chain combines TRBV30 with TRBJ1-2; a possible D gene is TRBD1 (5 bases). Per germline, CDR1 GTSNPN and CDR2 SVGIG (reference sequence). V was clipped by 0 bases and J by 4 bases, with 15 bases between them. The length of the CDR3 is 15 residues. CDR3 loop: CAWSVVSGPIYGYTF. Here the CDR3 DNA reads TGTGCCTGGAGTGTAGTATCAGGGCCGATCTATGGCTACACCTTC.

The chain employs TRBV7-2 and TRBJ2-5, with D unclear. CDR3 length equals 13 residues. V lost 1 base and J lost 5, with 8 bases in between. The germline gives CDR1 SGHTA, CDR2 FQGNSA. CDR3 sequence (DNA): TGTGCCAGCAGCTTAGGCCCGGGTGAGACCCAGTACTTC. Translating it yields CASSLGPGETQYF.

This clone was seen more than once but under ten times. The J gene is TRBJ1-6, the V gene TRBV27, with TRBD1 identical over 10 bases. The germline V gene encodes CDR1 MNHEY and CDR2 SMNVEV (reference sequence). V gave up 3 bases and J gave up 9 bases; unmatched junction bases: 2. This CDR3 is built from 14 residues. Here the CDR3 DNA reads TGTGCCAGCAGTTTCTGGGACAGGGGTTCACCCCTCCACTTT. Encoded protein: CASSFWDRGSPLHF.